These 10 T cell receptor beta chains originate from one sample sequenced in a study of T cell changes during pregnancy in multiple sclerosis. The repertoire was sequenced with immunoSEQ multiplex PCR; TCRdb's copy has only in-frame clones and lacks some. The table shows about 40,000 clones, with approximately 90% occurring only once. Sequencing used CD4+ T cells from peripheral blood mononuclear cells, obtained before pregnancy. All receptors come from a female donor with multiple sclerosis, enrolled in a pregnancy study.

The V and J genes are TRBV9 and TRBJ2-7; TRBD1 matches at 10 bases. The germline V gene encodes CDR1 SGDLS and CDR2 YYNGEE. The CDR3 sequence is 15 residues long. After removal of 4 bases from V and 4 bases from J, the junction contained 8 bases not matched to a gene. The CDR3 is CASSTSGDRGYEQYF. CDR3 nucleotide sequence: TGTGCCAGCAGCACCTCGGGGGACAGGGGATACGAGCAGTACTTC. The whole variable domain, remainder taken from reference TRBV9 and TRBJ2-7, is DSGVTQTPKHLITATGQRVTLRCSPRSGDLSVYWYQQSLDQGLQFLIQYYNGEERAKGNILERFSAQQFPDLHSELNLSSLELGDSALYFCASSTSGDRGYEQYFGPGTRLTVT.

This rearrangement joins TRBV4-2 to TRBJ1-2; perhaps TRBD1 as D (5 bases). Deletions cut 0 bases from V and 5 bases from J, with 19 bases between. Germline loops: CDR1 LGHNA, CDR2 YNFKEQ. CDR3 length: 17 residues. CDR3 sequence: CASSQDAGRTRLYGYTF. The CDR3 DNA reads TGTGCCAGCAGCCAAGATGCCGGAAGGACAAGACTTTATGGCTACACCTTC.

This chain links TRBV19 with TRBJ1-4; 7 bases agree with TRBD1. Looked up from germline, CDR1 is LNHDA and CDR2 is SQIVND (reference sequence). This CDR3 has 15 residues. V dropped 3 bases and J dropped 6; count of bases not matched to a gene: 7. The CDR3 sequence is CASSIDGQVYEKLFF. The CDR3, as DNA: TGTGCCAGTAGTATTGATGGACAGGTGTATGAAAAACTGTTTTTT.

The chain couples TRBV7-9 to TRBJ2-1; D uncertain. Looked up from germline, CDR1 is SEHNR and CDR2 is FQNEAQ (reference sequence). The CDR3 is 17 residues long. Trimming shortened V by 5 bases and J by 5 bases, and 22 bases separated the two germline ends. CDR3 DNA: TGTGCCAGCAGCACGAGGCAGCGCGGTACGACGAACAATGAGCAGTTCTTC. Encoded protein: CASSTRQRGTTNNEQFF.

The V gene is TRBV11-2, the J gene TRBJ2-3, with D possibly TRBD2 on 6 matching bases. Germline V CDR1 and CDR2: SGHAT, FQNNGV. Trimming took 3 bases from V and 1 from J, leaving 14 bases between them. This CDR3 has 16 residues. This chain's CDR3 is CASSLNGWRGTDTQYF. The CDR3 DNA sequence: TGTGCCAGCAGCTTGAACGGGTGGAGGGGCACAGATACGCAGTATTTT.

The CDR3 bases are TGTGCCAGCAGCCCCCACGCTCGACAGGCGGGCGTAAACATTCAGTACTTC. As protein: CASSPHARQAGVNIQYF. The V and J genes are TRBV7-3 and TRBJ2-4; perhaps TRBD1 as D (6 bases). V was clipped by 5 bases and J by 6 bases, with 23 bases between them. Germline V gene data show CDR1 as SGHTA and CDR2 as FQGTGA. The CDR3 consists of 17 residues.

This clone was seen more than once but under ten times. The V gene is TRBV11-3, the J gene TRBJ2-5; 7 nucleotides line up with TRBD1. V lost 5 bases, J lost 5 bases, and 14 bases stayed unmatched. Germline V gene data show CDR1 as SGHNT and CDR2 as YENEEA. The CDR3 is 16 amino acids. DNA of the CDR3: TGTGCCAGCAGCCGAGAGGGGGCTATCGCAATGGAGACCCAGTACTTC. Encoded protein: CASSREGAIAMETQYF.

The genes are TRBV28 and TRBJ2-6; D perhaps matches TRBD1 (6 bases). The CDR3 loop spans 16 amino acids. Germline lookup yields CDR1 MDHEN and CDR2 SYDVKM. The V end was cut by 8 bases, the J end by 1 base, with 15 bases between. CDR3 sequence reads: CASHTLGGSGANVLTF. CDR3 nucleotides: TGTGCCAGCCATACCTTAGGGGGATCTGGGGCCAACGTCCTGACTTTC.

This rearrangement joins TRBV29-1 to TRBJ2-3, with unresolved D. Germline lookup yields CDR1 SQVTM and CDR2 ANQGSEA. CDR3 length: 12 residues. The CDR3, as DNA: TGCAGTGTGACTTCTAGCACAGATACGCAGTATTTT. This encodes CSVTSSTDTQYF.

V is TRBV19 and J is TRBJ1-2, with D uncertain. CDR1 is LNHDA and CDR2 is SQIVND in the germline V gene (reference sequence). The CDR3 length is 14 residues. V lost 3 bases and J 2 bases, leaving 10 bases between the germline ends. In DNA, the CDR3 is TGTGCCAGTAGTATGGAGTTTCAAAACTATGGCTACACCTTC. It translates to CASSMEFQNYGYTF.